These T cell receptor beta chains were read from a single sample in a study of T cells after yellow fever vaccination. TCRdb re-called the 5' RACE reads through MiXCR, storing one row per CDR3 protein. Here the sample spans over 85,000 distinct CDR3 sequences, roughly 9% being singletons. The material was CD8+ T cells not binding an NS4B(214-222) dextramer, sorted from PBMCs, obtained approximately 16 days after the first yellow fever vaccination. Receptor source: a man aged 18 to 30 who received the YFV17D yellow fever vaccine. The CDR3 runs from the conserved cysteine through the conserved F or W. Fields, in order: D gene, V gene, J gene, clone size, CDR3 protein, CDR3 DNA. D genes are given only for firm matches. Clone size is shown for a subset of rows, as once, few, many or a class of expanded clone.

>TRBD1|TRBV6-6|TRBJ1-1|few
CASTGQGMSEAFF
TGTGCCAGCACGGGACAGGGGATGTCTGAAGCTTTCTTT
>NA|TRBV5-1|TRBJ2-7|many
CASSLRQSYEQYF
TGCGCCAGCAGCTTAAGACAGTCCTACGAGCAGTACTTC
>NA|TRBV11-2|TRBJ2-5|few
CASSLDRKTQYF
TGTGCCAGCAGCTTGGACAGAAAGACCCAGTACTTC
>NA|TRBV13|TRBJ1-2|NA
CASSHRARAPRGGYTF
TGTGCCAGCAGCCATAGGGCCCGGGCCCCGAGAGGAGGCTACACCTTC
>TRBD2|TRBV7-3|TRBJ2-2|few
CASSISGGTGELFF
TGTGCCAGCAGCATTAGCGGGGGGACCGGGGAGCTGTTTTTT
>TRBD2|TRBV12-3/TRBV12-4|TRBJ2-1|many
CASSQRGGPDEQFF
TGTGCCAGCAGTCAGCGGGGGGGGCCAGATGAGCAGTTCTTC
>NA|TRBV4-1|TRBJ2-4|NA
CASSQEGAGSLDF
TGCGCCAGCAGCCAAGAGGGGGCAGGGTCCTTGGACTTC
>NA|TRBV27|TRBJ1-2|NA
CASSLRAKYGYTF
TGTGCCAGCAGTTTACGAGCTAAGTATGGCTACACCTTC
>NA|TRBV6-2/TRBV6-3|TRBJ1-1|few
CASSYSRTENTEAFF
TGTGCCAGCAGTTACTCGCGGACGGAGAACACTGAAGCTTTCTTT
>TRBD1|TRBV20-1|TRBJ2-2|few
CSTGGGTGELFF
TGCAGTACAGGGGGCGGGACCGGGGAGCTGTTTTTT
>NA|TRBV7-9|TRBJ2-4|few
CASSSSWSLEAKNIQYF
TGTGCCAGCAGCTCCTCCTGGTCCTTGGAAGCCAAAAACATTCAGTACTTC
>TRBD2|TRBV9|TRBJ2-1|few
CASSVGGAGGSEQFF
TGTGCCAGCAGCGTAGGGGGCGCGGGGGGGAGTGAGCAGTTCTTC
>NA|TRBV11-2|TRBJ1-1|NA
CASSPASGRWGFF
TGTGCCAGCAGCCCCGCTAGTGGGCGTTGGGGTTTCTTT
>NA|TRBV6-2/TRBV6-3|TRBJ2-5|few
CASSYSSAFGGQYF
TGTGCCAGCAGTTACTCGAGCGCCTTCGGTGGCCAGTACTTC
>NA|TRBV12-3/TRBV12-4|TRBJ1-4|NA
CASSFATNEKLFF
TGTGCCAGCAGTTTTGCAACTAATGAAAAACTGTTTTTT
>TRBD1|TRBV4-3|TRBJ1-5|few
CASSQEDRDNQPQHF
TGCGCCAGCAGCCAAGAAGACAGGGACAATCAGCCCCAGCATTTT
>TRBD2|TRBV12-3/TRBV12-4|TRBJ2-1|few
CASSPGTSGDNEQFF
TGTGCCAGCAGCCCTGGGACTAGCGGGGACAATGAGCAGTTCTTC
>NA|TRBV6-1|TRBJ2-1|many
CASRDQWSDNEQFF
TGTGCCAGCAGGGACCAGTGGTCGGACAATGAGCAGTTCTTC
>NA|TRBV7-6|TRBJ2-3|few
CASSYDPTDTQYF
TGTGCCAGCAGCTACGATCCAACAGATACGCAGTATTTT
>TRBD1|TRBV5-1|TRBJ2-1|many
CASSTGTELNEQFF
TGCGCCAGCAGCACCGGGACAGAACTCAATGAGCAGTTCTTC
>NA|TRBV4-1|TRBJ1-5|NA
CASSRLWAGEEQPQHF
TGCGCCAGCAGCCGCCTATGGGCAGGGGAGGAACAGCCCCAGCATTTT
>NA|TRBV7-9|TRBJ2-5|NA
CASSLTRELETQYF
TGTGCCAGCAGCCTAACTAGGGAACTAGAGACCCAGTACTTC
>NA|TRBV7-8|TRBJ1-1|few
CASSPFPAMNTEAFF
TGTGCCAGCAGCCCCTTCCCCGCGATGAACACTGAAGCTTTCTTT
>TRBD1|TRBV7-6|TRBJ2-3|few
CASSPRTGNTDTQYF
TGTGCCAGCAGCCCCAGGACAGGAAACACAGATACGCAGTATTTT
>NA|TRBV15|TRBJ1-5|few
CATSGRVNQPQHF
TGTGCCACCAGCGGCAGGGTCAATCAGCCCCAGCATTTT
>TRBD1|TRBV15|TRBJ1-5|many
CATSRDQGEGQPQHF
TGTGCCACCAGCAGAGATCAGGGGGAGGGACAGCCCCAGCATTTT
>NA|TRBV4-3|TRBJ2-7|many
CASSQEAGGSYEQYF
TGCGCCAGCAGCCAAGAGGCAGGTGGGTCCTACGAGCAGTACTTC
>NA|TRBV6-9|TRBJ1-2|few
CASSYYYGYTF
TGTGCCAGCAGTTATTACTATGGCTACACCTTC
>TRBD2|TRBV4-3|TRBJ2-3|NA
CASSQATSGVTDTQYF
TGCGCCAGCAGCCAAGCCACTAGCGGGGTCACAGATACGCAGTATTTT
>TRBD2|TRBV11-2|TRBJ2-3|NA
CASSLPPGRGTDTQYF
TGTGCCAGCAGCTTACCCCCGGGGAGGGGCACAGATACGCAGTATTTT
>NA|TRBV7-6|TRBJ2-7|NA
CASTSGSEQYF
TGTGCCAGCACCTCAGGGAGCGAGCAGTACTTC
>NA|TRBV29-1|TRBJ1-2|many
CSVSHRDGYTF
TGCAGCGTTTCCCACAGGGATGGCTACACCTTC
>NA|TRBV6-4|TRBJ2-5|NA
CTFRGKRGSWETQYF
TGTACCTTCAGGGGGAAGCGGGGGAGCTGGGAGACCCAGTACTTC
>NA|TRBV11-2|TRBJ1-1|few
CASSSSPGGDTEAFF
TGTGCCAGCAGCTCCAGCCCGGGTGGTGACACTGAAGCTTTCTTT
>NA|TRBV7-9|TRBJ2-3|NA
CASSLIPGTDTQYF
TGTGCCAGCAGCTTAATCCCGGGGACAGATACGCAGTATTTT
>TRBD1|TRBV12-3/TRBV12-4|TRBJ2-7|few
CASTTGGYEQYF
TGTGCCAGCACCACAGGGGGATACGAGCAGTACTTC
>NA|TRBV6-1|TRBJ2-1|few
CASSASRAWGHNEQFF
TGTGCCAGCAGTGCGAGCCGGGCCTGGGGACACAATGAGCAGTTCTTC
>TRBD1|TRBV11-3|TRBJ2-7|few
CASSSWDSPSSYEQYF
TGTGCCAGCAGCTCCTGGGACAGCCCGAGCTCCTACGAGCAGTACTTC
>TRBD2|TRBV4-1|TRBJ2-5|NA
CASSQDHGLAGGHKLQETQYF
TGCGCCAGCAGCCAAGACCATGGGCTAGCGGGGGGACACAAACTCCAAGAGACCCAGTACTTC
>TRBD2|TRBV7-2|TRBJ2-3|NA
CASSLAMAGGLTDTQYF
TGTGCCAGCAGCTTAGCGATGGCGGGGGGACTCACAGATACGCAGTATTTT
>NA|TRBV11-2|TRBJ2-1|many
CASSLLREQFF
TGTGCCAGCAGCTTGTTGCGTGAGCAGTTCTTC
>NA|TRBV7-3|TRBJ2-2|few
CASSYGPAAGELFF
TGTGCCAGCAGCTACGGGCCGGCGGCCGGGGAGCTGTTTTTT
>NA|TRBV4-1|TRBJ2-3|few
CASGGAGTDTQYF
TGCGCCAGCGGGGGGGCCGGTACAGATACGCAGTATTTT
>TRBD1|TRBV11-2|TRBJ2-7|few
CASSGRDRNSYEQYF
TGTGCCAGCAGCGGCCGGGACAGGAATTCCTACGAGCAGTACTTC
>NA|TRBV11-1|TRBJ2-3|NA
CASSLGGGSTDTQYF
TGTGCCAGCAGCTTAGGCGGGGGCAGCACAGATACGCAGTATTTT
>NA|TRBV5-1|TRBJ1-2|NA
CASSPGGLVDGYTF
TGCGCCAGCAGCCCGGGGGGTCTCGTTGATGGCTACACCTTC
>TRBD1|TRBV27|TRBJ1-6|few
CASNPGTGRSPLHF
TGTGCCAGCAACCCCGGGACAGGGAGGTCACCCCTCCACTTT
>NA|TRBV10-1|TRBJ2-1|NA
CASTIWGPGRVEQFF
TGCGCCAGCACTATATGGGGCCCAGGAAGGGTTGAGCAGTTCTTC
>NA|TRBV6-1|TRBJ2-7|few
CASTPSIGLEQYF
TGTGCCAGCACGCCCTCCATTGGGCTAGAGCAGTACTTC
>NA|TRBV7-9|TRBJ2-1|few
CASSNSPGNEQFF
TGTGCCAGCAGCAATTCCCCGGGGAATGAGCAGTTCTTC
>NA|TRBV29-1|TRBJ2-2|many
CSVWGNAGELFF
TGCAGCGTTTGGGGTAATGCCGGGGAGCTGTTTTTT
>TRBD1|TRBV19|TRBJ1-1|few
CASSIRTTNRGRDTEAFF
TGTGCCAGTAGTATCCGAACAACAAACAGGGGGCGGGACACTGAAGCTTTCTTT
>NA|TRBV6-4|TRBJ2-2|NA
CASSDSSSGTFGELFF
TGTGCCAGCAGTGACTCGAGTTCAGGGACGTTCGGGGAGCTGTTTTTT
>NA|TRBV12-3/TRBV12-4|TRBJ1-1|few
CASSFGLTANTEAFF
TGTGCCAGCAGTTTTGGACTGACTGCGAACACTGAAGCTTTCTTT
>TRBD2|TRBV20-1|TRBJ2-3|many
CSARVSGGLVDTQYF
TGCAGTGCTAGAGTGAGCGGGGGGCTGGTAGATACGCAGTATTTT
>NA|TRBV29-1|TRBJ2-5|many
CSVEEPGLGAQYF
TGCAGCGTTGAAGAGCCGGGGCTCGGGGCCCAGTACTTC